What follows are 17 T cell receptor beta chains derived from one specimen sequenced in a study of T-cell reconstitution after alpha-beta-depleted transplantation in children. A library of TCRbeta sequences, prepared with unique molecular identifiers, was generated. MiXCR, applied by TCRdb to the PCR reads, yields one record per CDR3 protein. The sample contains around 450,000 distinct CDR3 sequences, about 10% of which appear only once. Specimen: PBMCs, collected before TCRalphabeta/CD19-depleted stem cell transplant. The receptors derive from a child aged 2-15 years with inherited bone marrow failure, due to receive a stem cell transplant.

Many counts were recorded for this clonotype. The V and J genes are TRBV18 and TRBJ2-3, with 12 nucleotides matching TRBD1. This CDR3 is 16 amino acids long. Looked up from germline, CDR1 is KGHSH and CDR2 is LQKENI. Trimming at V came to 4 bases and at J to 3 bases, leaving 5 bases not matched to a gene. For the CDR3, the DNA is TGTGCCAGCTCACAACCGGGACAGGGGGCGACAGATACGCAGTATTTT. This codes for CASSQPGQGATDTQYF.

The chain carries TRBV3-1 and TRBJ2-5; 12 nucleotides match TRBD2. Per the germline V gene, CDR1 is LGHDT and CDR2 is YNNKEL (reference sequence). J lost 2 bases, V lost 1 base, and 8 bases had no gene match. There are 18 residues in the CDR3. CDR3 protein: CASSQGLAGVRGQETQYF. The CDR3 DNA follows: TGTGCCAGCAGCCAAGGACTAGCGGGAGTGAGGGGTCAAGAGACCCAGTACTTC.

This clonotype was seen at least ten times. The J gene is TRBJ1-1, the V gene TRBV20-1; weak D call: TRBD1 (5 bases). Germline V CDR1 and CDR2: DFQATT, SNEGSKA (reference sequence). The CDR3 runs 13 residues. Trimming took 6 bases from V and 0 from J, leaving 11 bases between them. CDR3 region: CSAPGNMNTEAFF. Written as DNA, the CDR3 is TGCAGTGCCCCAGGGAACATGAACACTGAAGCTTTCTTT.

This clonotype appeared many times. The chain has TRBV12-3 or TRBV12-4 and TRBJ1-5, with D unclear. This CDR3 has 15 residues. The V end lost 1 base, the J end lost 5 bases, and 12 bases lay between the germline ends. The CDR3 here is CASSLVSGGHQPQHF. The CDR3 coding sequence is TGTGCCAGCAGTTTAGTTTCAGGTGGCCATCAGCCCCAGCATTTT.

There are a few counts of this clonotype. The chain is built from TRBV5-6 and TRBJ2-7; 8 bases match TRBD2. V shed 4 bases, J shed 7 bases, and the junction held 25 bases outside the gene matches. This CDR3 comprises 19 residues. Germline CDR1 reads SGHDT; CDR2 reads YYEEEE. This chain's CDR3 is CASSPLLTPLAGSQGEQYF. The CDR3 DNA sequence: TGTGCCAGCAGCCCACTCTTGACCCCTTTAGCGGGATCCCAAGGGGAGCAGTACTTC.

This clonotype was recorded at least ten times. The rearrangement links TRBV11-1 to TRBJ2-6; D is uncertain. Germline CDR1 is SGHAT and CDR2 is FQDESV (reference sequence). The CDR3 runs 19 residues. Deletions cut 4 bases from V and 0 bases from J, with 19 bases between. The DNA of the CDR3 is TGTGCCAGCAGCTCCCTCCCGGGCTCCGGCCCCTCTGGGGCCAACGTCCTGACTTTC. This translates into CASSSLPGSGPSGANVLTF.

The chain carries TRBV4-3 and TRBJ2-6, with D perhaps matching TRBD2 (5 bases). V was shortened by 1 base and J by 4 bases, with 11 bases between the two germline ends. Germline CDR1 is LGHNA and CDR2 is YSLEER. This CDR3 contains 16 residues. The CDR3 DNA is TGCGCCAGCAGCCAAGTAGGACTGGAGGGGGCCAACGTCCTGACTTTC. This sequence encodes CASSQVGLEGANVLTF.

This clonotype was counted only a few times. The rearrangement joins TRBV11-3 to TRBJ2-1, with D perhaps assigned TRBD1 or TRBD2 (5 bases each). Germline V gives CDR1 SGHNT, CDR2 YENEEA. The V gene lost 0 bases and the J gene lost 8 bases, with 14 bases spanning the gap. The CDR3 contains 15 residues. This CDR3 is CASSLDGPTGHEQFF. CDR3 DNA: TGTGCCAGCAGCTTAGACGGGCCTACGGGACATGAGCAGTTCTTC.

This clonotype was counted at least ten times. V and J are TRBV5-1 and TRBJ2-5; D unclear. The length of the CDR3 is 12 residues. Trimming cost V 5 bases and J 5 bases, with 10 bases left between them. Germline values: CDR1 SGHRS, CDR2 YFSETQ. CDR3 nucleotides: TGCGCCAGCAGACTGGGTATGGAGACCCAGTACTTC. It is translated as CASRLGMETQYF.

J is TRBJ2-3 and V is TRBV20-1; 8 bases fit TRBD2. Per the germline V gene, CDR1 is DFQATT and CDR2 is SNEGSKA (reference sequence). The length of the CDR3 is 16 residues. After removal of 1 base from V and 4 bases from J, the junction contained 10 bases not matched to a gene. Here the CDR3 reads CSARGAGGRQADTQYF. For the CDR3, the DNA is TGCAGTGCTAGAGGGGCGGGAGGAAGGCAGGCAGATACGCAGTATTTT.

In the case of this clonotype: This clone may be a read error of a much larger clone one base away. The chain links TRBV10-2 to TRBJ2-4; 9 nucleotides agree with TRBD2. Germline V gene sequence: CDR1 WSHSY, CDR2 SAAADI. CDR3 size: 16 residues. CDR3 residues: CDSSEPVLAGRDIQYF. CDR3 DNA sequence: TGCGACAGCAGTGAGCCGGTGCTAGCGGGACGGGACATTCAGTACTTC.

This clonotype was observed many times. The genes are TRBV5-4 and TRBJ2-7, with D tentatively TRBD1 (6 bases). The V end lost 4 bases, the J end lost 7 bases, and 15 bases lay between the germline ends. This CDR3 has 13 residues. CDR1 and CDR2 (germline): SGHNT, YYREEE (reference sequence). CDR3 nucleotide sequence: TGTGCCAGCAGCCCCGACAGGCGAATGGAGCAGTACTTC. Its translation: CASSPDRRMEQYF.

In this sample, this clonotype turned up many times. The V gene is TRBV29-1, the J gene TRBJ1-3; D is undetermined. The CDR3 has 15 amino acids. The ends were cut back, 3 bases at V and 0 bases at J, with 12 bases in the middle. Germline V gene sequence: CDR1 SQVTM, CDR2 ANQGSEA. CDR3 nucleotides: TGCAGCGTTGATACGGGGATCTACTCTGGAAACACCATATATTTT. This codes for CSVDTGIYSGNTIYF.

This clonotype was detected only a few times. The V and J genes are TRBV7-9 and TRBJ2-7; D not certain. V dropped 1 base and J dropped 6 bases, with 10 bases sitting between them. This CDR3 region has 13 residues. Germline-derived CDR1 and CDR2 are SEHNR and FQNEAQ (reference sequence). The CDR3, as DNA: TGTGCCAGCAGCTTAGAATCTCCGGGCGAGCAGTACTTC. Amino acids: CASSLESPGEQYF.

This clonotype was recorded at least ten times. This sequence joins TRBV3-1 and TRBJ2-1, with D unresolved. The V end lost 6 bases, the J end lost 0 bases, and 15 bases lay between the germline ends. This CDR3 is built from 16 residues. The germline CDR1 and CDR2 sequences are LGHDT and YNNKEL (reference sequence). CDR3 nucleotide sequence: TGTGCCAGCAGTCCAATGGGGTCCAGCTCCTACAATGAGCAGTTCTTC. Translated, it gives CASSPMGSSSYNEQFF.

The chain has TRBV11-2 and TRBJ2-1, with D tentatively TRBD1 or TRBD2 (5 bases each). Trimming cost V 1 base and J 2 bases, with 15 bases left between them. CDR1 is SGHAT and CDR2 is FQNNGV in the germline V gene. The CDR3 has 17 amino acids. The CDR3 loop reads CASSLGSLGVAYNEQFF. The CDR3 DNA follows: TGTGCCAGCAGCTTAGGATCCCTGGGGGTGGCCTACAATGAGCAGTTCTTC.

This clonotype has a count of ten or more. The CDR3 is CASSKGYNEQFF. CDR3 coding DNA: TGCGCCAGCAGCAAGGGGTACAATGAGCAGTTCTTC. The chain uses TRBV4-3 and TRBJ2-1, with D tentatively TRBD1 (5 bases). V dropped 5 bases and J dropped 4 bases, with 6 bases sitting between them. This CDR3 comprises 12 residues. Germline V gene lookup returns CDR1 LGHNA and CDR2 YSLEER.